This T cell receptor (beta chain) stems from a study of cytomegalovirus exposure and HLA in healthy donors. Study in general: Early release data held tens of millions of unique TCRs from HLA-typed donors.

Overall study findings and caveats: Confirmation was obtained in vitro that three CMV-associated chains are specific for CMV antigens. Most TCR sequences were seen very rarely across donors, but some public TCRs occurred in many.

This clone was counted a single time. What it recognizes is unknown. Primers included in the PCR were 60 Vbeta and 13 Jbeta primers. Data came from immunoSEQ multiplex PCR; TCRdb stores just in-frame clones and leaves some out. This table has tens of thousands of clones, roughly 78% appearing once. From germline, CDR1 is MNHEY and CDR2 SMNVEV (reference sequence). Trimming removed 3 bases at V and 3 bases at J, with 8 bases between. CDR3 length: 13 residues. The sample comprised PBMCs. The TCR originated in a middle-aged woman in good health and CMV-seropositive. The chain links TRBV27 to TRBJ1-1; D might be TRBD1 (5 bases). The chain's CDR3 is CASSFQGDTEAFF. CDR3 nucleotide sequence: TGTGCCAGCAGTTTTCAGGGTGACACTGAAGCTTTCTTT.